A selection of T cell receptor beta chains follows, all from one sample in a study of shared clonotypes between healthy human individuals. Here immunoSEQ multiplex PCR was the method, and the copy in TCRdb shows in-frame clones only, minus some. The sample yields a few hundred thousand clones, 70% to 75% seen once. Sample: memory CD4+ T cells sorted from blood. The receptors here all came from a man younger than 40 in good health. CDR3s include the opening cysteine and the closing phenylalanine or tryptophan. Each record gives: J gene, V gene, CDR3 length, clone size, D gene, CDR3 protein, CDR3 DNA. The D gene is left open where the match is weak. Clone size is stated in some rows and not others, as once, few, many or a class when expanded.

j_call: TRBJ1-3; v_call: TRBV5-6; cdr3_length: 15; clone_size: -; d_call: -; cdr3_aa: CASGAGPNSGNTVYF; cdr3_nt: TGTGCTTCTGGGGCAGGGCCCAACTCTGGAAACACCGTATATTTT
j_call: TRBJ2-7; v_call: TRBV28; cdr3_length: 15; clone_size: once; d_call: -; cdr3_aa: CASSLLQGSGYEQYF; cdr3_nt: TGTGCCAGCAGTTTATTGCAGGGATCGGGTTACGAGCAGTACTTC
j_call: TRBJ2-3; v_call: TRBV7-2; cdr3_length: 12; clone_size: -; d_call: -; cdr3_aa: CASSSYGQDQYF; cdr3_nt: TGTGCCAGCAGCTCCTACGGCCAGGACCAGTATTTT
j_call: TRBJ1-1; v_call: TRBV6-4; cdr3_length: 14; clone_size: -; d_call: -; cdr3_aa: CASSRGGAGTEAFF; cdr3_nt: TGTGCCAGCAGTCGAGGGGGAGCGGGCACTGAAGCTTTCTTT
j_call: TRBJ2-1; v_call: TRBV11-3; cdr3_length: 16; clone_size: -; d_call: -; cdr3_aa: CASSPGERVGYNEQFF; cdr3_nt: TGTGCCAGCAGCCCTGGGGAGCGGGTAGGCTACAATGAGCAGTTCTTC
j_call: TRBJ1-6; v_call: TRBV5-1; cdr3_length: 16; clone_size: -; d_call: -; cdr3_aa: CASSLDGREGNSPLHF; cdr3_nt: TGCGCCAGCAGCTTGGATGGGAGGGAGGGCAATTCACCCCTCCACTTT
j_call: TRBJ1-5; v_call: TRBV7-2; cdr3_length: 13; clone_size: -; d_call: -; cdr3_aa: CASSQGGNQPQHF; cdr3_nt: TGTGCCAGCTCTCAGGGAGGCAATCAGCCCCAGCATTTT
j_call: TRBJ1-1; v_call: TRBV2; cdr3_length: 13; clone_size: -; d_call: -; cdr3_aa: CASSALMDTEAFF; cdr3_nt: TGTGCCAGCAGTGCTCTGATGGACACTGAAGCTTTCTTT
j_call: TRBJ2-4; v_call: TRBV5-8; cdr3_length: 15; clone_size: -; d_call: TRBD2; cdr3_aa: CASSLEAGAGNIQYF; cdr3_nt: TGTGCCAGCAGCTTGGAAGCGGGAGCTGGGAACATTCAGTACTTC
j_call: TRBJ2-5; v_call: TRBV11-2; cdr3_length: 17; clone_size: many; d_call: TRBD1; cdr3_aa: CASSSDRDRGSEETQYF; cdr3_nt: TGTGCCAGCAGCTCGGACCGGGACAGGGGTTCGGAAGAGACCCAGTACTTC
j_call: TRBJ2-7; v_call: TRBV5-4; cdr3_length: 14; clone_size: -; d_call: TRBD1; cdr3_aa: CASSTRQGADEQYF; cdr3_nt: TGTGCCAGCAGCACCCGACAGGGGGCGGACGAGCAGTACTTC
j_call: TRBJ1-6; v_call: TRBV5-6; cdr3_length: 15; clone_size: -; d_call: -; cdr3_aa: CASSLAGQKNSPLHF; cdr3_nt: TGTGCCAGCAGCTTGGCAGGACAGAAAAATTCACCCCTCCACTTT
j_call: TRBJ2-1; v_call: TRBV11-1; cdr3_length: 15; clone_size: -; d_call: TRBD2; cdr3_aa: CASSRPGLAFNEQFF; cdr3_nt: TGTGCCAGCAGCCGACCGGGACTAGCTTTCAATGAGCAGTTCTTC
j_call: TRBJ2-3; v_call: TRBV7-3; cdr3_length: 15; clone_size: few; d_call: -; cdr3_aa: CASSSRGEEADTQYF; cdr3_nt: TGTGCCAGCAGCTCTCGCGGGGAAGAGGCAGATACGCAGTATTTT
j_call: TRBJ1-2; v_call: TRBV2; cdr3_length: 13; clone_size: -; d_call: -; cdr3_aa: CASSEQGNYGYTF; cdr3_nt: TGTGCCAGCAGTGAGCAGGGAAACTATGGCTACACCTTC
j_call: TRBJ1-3; v_call: TRBV11-2; cdr3_length: 13; clone_size: -; d_call: -; cdr3_aa: CASSPNQRNTIYF; cdr3_nt: TGTGCCAGCAGCCCCAACCAAAGAAACACCATATATTTT
j_call: TRBJ2-1; v_call: TRBV19; cdr3_length: 13; clone_size: -; d_call: TRBD1; cdr3_aa: CATQYIGGYEQFF; cdr3_nt: TGTGCCACTCAGTATATAGGGGGCTATGAGCAGTTCTTC
j_call: TRBJ1-5; v_call: TRBV28; cdr3_length: 16; clone_size: -; d_call: TRBD1; cdr3_aa: CASSKGQGARGQPQHF; cdr3_nt: TGTGCCAGCAGTAAAGGACAGGGGGCGCGGGGTCAGCCCCAGCATTTT
j_call: TRBJ2-7; v_call: TRBV11-2; cdr3_length: 15; clone_size: -; d_call: -; cdr3_aa: CASSSVGGSSYEQYF; cdr3_nt: TGTGCCAGCAGCTCAGTAGGGGGAAGCTCCTACGAGCAGTACTTC
j_call: TRBJ2-5; v_call: TRBV7-9; cdr3_length: 11; clone_size: once; d_call: -; cdr3_aa: CASSPQETQYF; cdr3_nt: TGTGCCAGCAGCCCTCAAGAGACCCAGTACTTC
j_call: TRBJ2-1; v_call: TRBV28; cdr3_length: 12; clone_size: once; d_call: TRBD2; cdr3_aa: CASSLLAGQQFF; cdr3_nt: TGTGCCAGCAGTTTATTAGCGGGCCAGCAGTTCTTC
j_call: TRBJ2-1; v_call: TRBV10-3; cdr3_length: 13; clone_size: few; d_call: -; cdr3_aa: CAISEKNWDEQFF; cdr3_nt: TGTGCCATCAGTGAGAAGAATTGGGATGAGCAGTTCTTC
j_call: TRBJ2-7; v_call: TRBV11-2; cdr3_length: 16; clone_size: -; d_call: TRBD2; cdr3_aa: CASSSQSYGGDYEQYF; cdr3_nt: TGTGCCAGCAGCTCCCAGTCATATGGGGGGGACTACGAGCAGTACTTC
j_call: TRBJ2-5; v_call: TRBV5-1; cdr3_length: 18; clone_size: -; d_call: -; cdr3_aa: CASSLGVSLAQLQETQYF; cdr3_nt: TGCGCCAGCAGCTTGGGGGTATCCCTAGCGCAGCTACAAGAGACCCAGTACTTC
j_call: TRBJ2-7; v_call: TRBV30; cdr3_length: 13; clone_size: -; d_call: TRBD2; cdr3_aa: CAYSASGPYEQYF; cdr3_nt: TGTGCCTATTCCGCTAGCGGGCCCTACGAGCAGTACTTC
j_call: TRBJ2-7; v_call: TRBV15; cdr3_length: 15; clone_size: -; d_call: -; cdr3_aa: CATSRDPRGLYEQYF; cdr3_nt: TGTGCCACCAGCAGAGATCCCAGGGGCCTCTACGAGCAGTACTTC
j_call: TRBJ1-4; v_call: TRBV5-1; cdr3_length: 14; clone_size: -; d_call: TRBD1; cdr3_aa: CASSLQQGDEKLFF; cdr3_nt: TGCGCCAGCAGCTTACAACAGGGGGATGAAAAACTGTTTTTT
j_call: TRBJ1-2; v_call: TRBV7-9; cdr3_length: 15; clone_size: once; d_call: -; cdr3_aa: CASSLGPSPRRGYTF; cdr3_nt: TGTGCCAGCAGCTTAGGGCCATCCCCCAGGAGAGGCTACACCTTC
j_call: TRBJ2-1; v_call: TRBV14; cdr3_length: 15; clone_size: -; d_call: -; cdr3_aa: CASSQAGPTANEQFF; cdr3_nt: TGTGCCAGCAGCCAAGCGGGACCTACCGCCAATGAGCAGTTCTTC
j_call: TRBJ1-5; v_call: TRBV6-1; cdr3_length: 14; clone_size: few; d_call: TRBD1; cdr3_aa: CASRGTGGIQPQHF; cdr3_nt: TGTGCCAGCAGGGGGACAGGGGGCATTCAGCCCCAGCATTTT
j_call: TRBJ2-5; v_call: TRBV4-2; cdr3_length: 12; clone_size: few; d_call: -; cdr3_aa: CGSRLYQETQYF; cdr3_nt: TGTGGCTCCCGACTCTACCAAGAGACCCAGTACTTC
j_call: TRBJ2-7; v_call: TRBV5-4; cdr3_length: 17; clone_size: -; d_call: TRBD2; cdr3_aa: CASSLGGGLRASYEQYF; cdr3_nt: TGTGCCAGCAGCTTGGGGGGGGGACTACGCGCCTCCTACGAGCAGTACTTC
j_call: TRBJ2-3; v_call: TRBV19; cdr3_length: 17; clone_size: -; d_call: -; cdr3_aa: CASSTSSSPSSTDTQYF; cdr3_nt: TGTGCCAGTAGTACTTCTAGTTCCCCGTCTAGCACAGATACGCAGTATTTT
j_call: TRBJ2-7; v_call: TRBV7-9; cdr3_length: 16; clone_size: few; d_call: TRBD1; cdr3_aa: CASSRGQGDRDYEQYF; cdr3_nt: TGTGCCAGCAGCCGGGGACAGGGCGATAGGGACTACGAGCAGTACTTC
j_call: TRBJ2-5; v_call: TRBV6-1; cdr3_length: 16; clone_size: -; d_call: TRBD1; cdr3_aa: CASSEGFTGARGTQYF; cdr3_nt: TGTGCCAGCAGTGAAGGATTCACAGGGGCCCGGGGGACCCAGTACTTC
j_call: TRBJ2-1; v_call: TRBV11-2; cdr3_length: 17; clone_size: -; d_call: -; cdr3_aa: CASSFGLAGSGLDEQFF; cdr3_nt: TGTGCCAGCAGCTTTGGTCTAGCCGGGAGCGGGTTGGATGAGCAGTTCTTC
j_call: TRBJ1-5; v_call: TRBV19; cdr3_length: 13; clone_size: -; d_call: -; cdr3_aa: CASSITKNQPQHF; cdr3_nt: TGTGCCAGTAGTATAACTAAAAATCAGCCCCAGCATTTT
j_call: TRBJ1-3; v_call: TRBV19; cdr3_length: 15; clone_size: once; d_call: -; cdr3_aa: CASSIALQAGNTIYF; cdr3_nt: TGTGCCAGTAGTATAGCCCTACAGGCTGGAAACACCATATATTTT
j_call: TRBJ2-7; v_call: TRBV27; cdr3_length: 15; clone_size: -; d_call: -; cdr3_aa: CASSLFQGVGNEQYF; cdr3_nt: TGTGCCAGCAGTTTATTCCAGGGTGTCGGGAACGAGCAGTACTTC
j_call: TRBJ2-7; v_call: TRBV25-1; cdr3_length: 16; clone_size: -; d_call: -; cdr3_aa: CASSESGSWRIYEQYF; cdr3_nt: TGTGCCAGCAGTGAATCGGGGTCCTGGAGGATCTACGAGCAGTACTTC
j_call: TRBJ2-7; v_call: TRBV5-1; cdr3_length: 17; clone_size: -; d_call: TRBD1; cdr3_aa: CASSLLTTGTGGYEQYF; cdr3_nt: TGCGCCAGCAGCTTACTAACTACCGGGACAGGGGGCTACGAGCAGTACTTC
j_call: TRBJ1-3; v_call: TRBV28; cdr3_length: 17; clone_size: few; d_call: -; cdr3_aa: CASSFAGLSRSGNTIYF; cdr3_nt: TGTGCCAGCAGTTTCGCGGGGCTGAGTCGCTCTGGAAACACCATATATTTT
j_call: TRBJ2-7; v_call: TRBV6-6; cdr3_length: 15; clone_size: few; d_call: TRBD1; cdr3_aa: CASSQMGQKFYEQYF; cdr3_nt: TGTGCCAGCAGTCAGATGGGACAGAAGTTCTACGAGCAGTACTTC
j_call: TRBJ1-2; v_call: TRBV11-3; cdr3_length: 13; clone_size: few; d_call: TRBD1; cdr3_aa: CASSWDRGYGYTF; cdr3_nt: TGTGCCAGCAGCTGGGACAGGGGCTATGGCTACACCTTC
j_call: TRBJ2-7; v_call: TRBV4-1; cdr3_length: 15; clone_size: few; d_call: TRBD2; cdr3_aa: CASSQPTSGRYEQYF; cdr3_nt: TGCGCCAGCAGCCAGCCAACTAGCGGGAGATACGAGCAGTACTTC
j_call: TRBJ2-5; v_call: TRBV14; cdr3_length: 16; clone_size: -; d_call: TRBD2; cdr3_aa: CASSQGTSGRQETQYF; cdr3_nt: TGTGCCAGCAGCCAAGGCACTAGCGGGAGACAAGAGACCCAGTACTTC
j_call: TRBJ2-7; v_call: TRBV25-1; cdr3_length: 18; clone_size: -; d_call: TRBD1; cdr3_aa: CASSDGPSRGHRKNEQYF; cdr3_nt: TGTGCCAGCAGTGATGGTCCTTCGAGGGGGCACAGAAAGAACGAGCAGTACTTC
j_call: TRBJ1-2; v_call: TRBV19; cdr3_length: 14; clone_size: -; d_call: TRBD1; cdr3_aa: CASSIRGQGSGYTF; cdr3_nt: TGTGCCAGTAGTATTCGGGGACAGGGCAGCGGCTACACCTTC